The 26 T cell receptor beta chains presented below share a single source sample, sequenced in a study of spatial heterogeneity in lung cancer. Time point denoted: sample taken at primary tumor resection. TCRdb fed the 5' RACE reads into MiXCR, producing one record per CDR3 protein. The sample lists about 92,000 distinct CDR3 sequences; 10% to 15% were seen once. Sample: PBMCs, taken at surgery. The receptors come from a male donor with early-stage non-small cell lung cancer.

This clonotype was observed at least ten times. V is TRBV6-6 and J is TRBJ1-1; no definite D call. This CDR3 spans 10 amino acids. From germline, CDR1 is MNHNY and CDR2 SVGAGI (reference sequence). V gave up 2 bases and J gave up 7 bases, with 2 bases separating them. The CDR3 is CASSYREAFF. The CDR3 DNA is TGTGCCAGCAGTTACCGTGAAGCTTTCTTT.

This clonotype was counted ten times or more. In DNA form, the CDR3 reads TGTGCCAGCAGCTTAGCGGGCAGAGGAAACACCATATATTTT. This codes for CASSLAGRGNTIYF. The chain links TRBV7-9 to TRBJ1-3; D gene ambiguous. Germline CDR1 SEHNR, CDR2 FQNEAQ (reference sequence). Deletions cut 0 bases from V and 4 bases from J, with 7 bases between. This CDR3 region has 14 residues.

This clonotype was observed a handful of times. The chain couples TRBV5-1 to TRBJ2-5, with D perhaps matching TRBD1 (6 bases). From germline, CDR1 is SGHRS and CDR2 YFSETQ. V was shortened by 0 bases and J by 5 bases, with 14 bases between the two germline ends. The CDR3 has 15 amino acids. The CDR3 loop reads CASSLVGRGDETQYF. Here the CDR3 DNA reads TGCGCCAGCAGCTTGGTCGGCAGGGGAGACGAGACCCAGTACTTC.

The chain has TRBV29-1 and TRBJ2-1; the match to TRBD2 covers 14 bases. There are 14 residues in the CDR3. The germline V gene encodes CDR1 SQVTM and CDR2 ANQGSEA. J was trimmed by 9 bases and V by 5 bases; bases with no gene match: 6. CDR3 DNA: TGCAGCGTTCGGGGACTAGCGGGAGTTATTGAGCAGTTCTTC. Translation gives CSVRGLAGVIEQFF.

The gene calls are TRBV5-1 and TRBJ2-7, with 11 nucleotides matching TRBD2. The germline CDR1 and CDR2 sequences are SGHRS and YFSETQ. CDR3 size: 14 residues. With 4 bases clipped from V and 6 bases from J, the junction kept 6 bases outside the gene matches. In DNA, the CDR3 is TGCGCCAGCAGCCTGCTACTAGCGGGAGTCGAGCAGTACTTC. Protein product: CASSLLLAGVEQYF.

The rearrangement joins TRBV12-3 or TRBV12-4 to TRBJ1-4, with TRBD1 matching over 8 bases. Losses at the gene ends were 5 bases for V and 1 base for J; bases not matched to a gene: 9. This CDR3 has 17 residues. The CDR3 loop is CASSINRGYGTNEKLFF. For the CDR3, the DNA is TGTGCCAGCAGTATAAACAGGGGGTACGGAACTAATGAAAAACTGTTTTTT.

This clonotype was observed many times. This chain links TRBV12-3 or TRBV12-4 with TRBJ2-5; possibly TRBD2 for D (5 bases). The CDR3 is 14 residues long. V lost 1 base, J lost 5 bases, and 11 bases lay in between. CDR3 residues: CASSLGEGRETQYF. Written as DNA, the CDR3 is TGTGCCAGCAGTTTAGGAGAGGGCCGCGAGACCCAGTACTTC.

This rearrangement joins TRBV5-5 to TRBJ1-2; D gene ambiguous. This CDR3 is built from 14 residues. V lost 1 base to trimming and J lost 8 bases, with 15 bases between them. The V gene's germline CDR1 is SGHKS and CDR2 YYEKEE (reference sequence). CDR3 nucleotide sequence: TGTGCCAGCAGCTTGATCGCAGGTCCGGAGGGCTACACCTTC. It translates to CASSLIAGPEGYTF.

This clonotype was seen many times. This chain uses TRBV28 with TRBJ2-3, with D perhaps matching TRBD2 (5 bases). There are 14 residues in the CDR3. The V gene's germline CDR1 is MDHEN and CDR2 SYDVKM. V lost 6 bases and J lost 0, with 10 bases in between. CDR3 loop: CASSSEGSTDTQYF. CDR3 nucleotide sequence: TGTGCCAGCAGCAGTGAGGGTAGCACAGATACGCAGTATTTT.

The chain joins TRBV25-1 to TRBJ2-5; 9 nucleotides align to TRBD2. The CDR3 totals 14 residues. Trimming took 3 bases from V and 5 from J; bases not matched to a gene: 4. Germline loops: CDR1 MGHDK, CDR2 SYGVNS. This CDR3 reads CASSDSGSLETQYF. CDR3 DNA: TGTGCCAGCAGTGATAGCGGGAGTTTGGAGACCCAGTACTTC.

V usage is TRBV5-4 and J usage is TRBJ2-3; D remains unclear. The germline gives CDR1 SGHNT, CDR2 YYREEE (reference sequence). CDR3 length: 15 residues. V was trimmed by 0 bases and J by 0 bases, leaving 8 bases between them. The CDR3 DNA sequence: TGTGCCAGCAGCTTGGCTTCTCATAGCACAGATACGCAGTATTTT. It translates to CASSLASHSTDTQYF.

The rearrangement joins TRBV20-1 to TRBJ1-5, with a possible D match to TRBD1 (6 bases). Trimming pared 3 bases from V and 4 bases from J, leaving 10 bases between. The CDR3 loop spans 13 amino acids. CDR1 and CDR2 from the germline V gene are DFQATT and SNEGSKA (reference sequence). As DNA, the CDR3 is TGCAGTGCTAGCAGGGGACTGAATCAGCCCCAGCATTTT. The encoded protein is CSASRGLNQPQHF.

This clonotype has ten or more counts. The chain joins TRBV7-9 to TRBJ2-3; TRBD1 is a possible D gene (5 bases). Trimming left V 11 bases short and J 4 bases short, with 13 bases between. The CDR3 consists of 12 residues. Germline V CDR1 and CDR2: SEHNR, FQNEAQ (reference sequence). CDR3 DNA: TGTGCCTGCACCCAGGGTGCAGATACGCAGTATTTT. Its translation: CACTQGADTQYF.

This clonotype appeared a few times. The chain is built from TRBV11-2 and TRBJ2-1; D not resolved. The CDR3 is 15 residues long. V was trimmed by 2 bases and J by 2 bases, leaving 10 bases between them. CDR1 and CDR2 from the germline V gene are SGHAT and FQNNGV. CDR3 loop: CASSLSRMTYNEQFF. CDR3 DNA: TGTGCCAGCAGCTTATCCCGGATGACCTACAATGAGCAGTTCTTC.

The chain carries TRBV20-1 and TRBJ2-7, with a tentative D call TRBD2 (6 bases). Trimming removed 6 bases from V and 2 bases from J, with 11 bases in between. The CDR3 is 12 residues long. Germline-derived CDR1 and CDR2 are DFQATT and SNEGSKA (reference sequence). The CDR3 nucleotides read TGCAGTGCCCCAACTAGCCCCTACGAGCAGTACTTC. As protein: CSAPTSPYEQYF.

The V and J genes are TRBV28 and TRBJ2-2; no definite D call. Trimming pared 3 bases from V and 1 base from J, leaving 3 bases between. In germline, CDR1 is MDHEN, CDR2 SYDVKM. The CDR3 runs to 13 residues. The CDR3: CASSLMNTGELFF. CDR3 in DNA: TGTGCCAGCAGTTTGATGAACACCGGGGAGCTGTTTTTT.

The chain uses TRBV11-2 and TRBJ2-7; D may be TRBD2 (6 bases). The germline CDR1 and CDR2 sequences are SGHAT and FQNNGV. Trimming cost V 0 bases and J 8 bases, with 14 bases left between them. This CDR3 spans 14 amino acids. This chain's CDR3 is CASSLDRGGAQQYF. CDR3 coding DNA: TGTGCCAGCAGCTTAGATCGAGGAGGGGCTCAGCAGTACTTC.

This chain joins TRBV29-1 and TRBJ1-1; D unclear. CDR3 length equals 12 residues. The V end was cut by 0 bases, the J end by 11 bases, with 13 bases between. The V gene's germline CDR1 is SQVTM and CDR2 ANQGSEA. The DNA for the CDR3 is TGCAGCGTTGAAGATTCCCTCATTCGGGCTTTCTTT. This gives the protein CSVEDSLIRAFF.

This clonotype occurred a few times. V and J are TRBV12-3 or TRBV12-4 and TRBJ2-7; 7 positions agree with TRBD1. V trimming: 5 bases; J trimming: 4 bases; junction bases outside the gene matches: 8. CDR3 length: 14 amino acids. The CDR3 nucleotides are TGTGCCAGCAGTACCCGGGACAGAATTTACGAGCAGTACTTC. Translated: CASSTRDRIYEQYF.

This clonotype turned up a few times. The chain employs TRBV12-3 or TRBV12-4 and TRBJ1-2; D call uncertain. V lost 3 bases, J lost 1 base, and 6 bases lay in between. There are 13 residues in the CDR3. CDR3 bases: TGTGCCAGCAGTTTGCCAGATAACTATGGCTACACCTTC. It is translated as CASSLPDNYGYTF.

The V call is TRBV10-3, the J call TRBJ2-7; D may be TRBD1 (7 bases). The CDR3 runs to 13 residues. Germline lookup yields CDR1 ENHRY and CDR2 SYGVKD. Between the trimmed V and J ends, which lost 8 bases and 6 bases, there was a span of 17 bases. CDR3 sequence (DNA): TGTGCCATCGGGGGGACAGAAAACGGCGAGCAGTACTTC. It translates to CAIGGTENGEQYF.

This clonotype was seen ten or more times. The chain has TRBV6-4 and TRBJ2-2; TRBD1 matches 7 bases. The germline V gene encodes CDR1 MRHNA and CDR2 SNTAGT. V was pared by 8 bases and J by 1 base, with 4 bases of the junction left unmatched. The CDR3 is 14 amino acids. CDR3 in DNA: TGTGCCAGCGAGGGACAGAAGAACACCGGGGAGCTGTTTTTT. Its translation: CASEGQKNTGELFF.

This clonotype has just a few counts. The chain links TRBV7-9 to TRBJ2-5; no clear D. V was cut by 1 base and J by 5 bases, with 11 bases left in between. The length of the CDR3 is 14 residues. Germline V gives CDR1 SEHNR, CDR2 FQNEAQ (reference sequence). The CDR3 nucleotides are TGTGCCAGCAGCTTAGAGGTTTTGGTGGAGACCCAGTACTTC. This sequence encodes CASSLEVLVETQYF.

The chain combines TRBV4-3 with TRBJ1-5; no definite D call. The CDR3 has 14 amino acids. The ends were cut back, 2 bases at V and 5 bases at J, with 10 bases in the middle. The germline V gene has CDR1 LGHNA and CDR2 YSLEER. The CDR3 protein is CASSQSHFYQPQHF. CDR3 nucleotides: TGCGCCAGCAGCCAAAGCCATTTCTATCAGCCCCAGCATTTT.

This clonotype appeared many times. The chain carries TRBV7-9 and TRBJ1-6; 8 bases map to TRBD1. CDR3 length: 16 amino acids. Germline CDR1 and CDR2: SEHNR and FQNEAQ (reference sequence). V shed 5 bases and J 5 bases; nucleotides not matched to a gene: 8. The DNA for the CDR3 is TGTGCCAGCAGCCCCCGACTGACAGGGGATAATTCACCCCTCCACTTT. Protein sequence: CASSPRLTGDNSPLHF.

This clonotype was recorded a few times. This chain uses TRBV9 with TRBJ2-3; 8 bases map to TRBD2. J was trimmed by 1 base and V by 2 bases; bases with no gene match: 6. The V gene's germline CDR1 is SGDLS and CDR2 YYNGEE. The CDR3 is 16 residues long. CDR3 region: CASSVRGGAGTDTQYF. CDR3 coding DNA: TGTGCCAGCAGCGTTCGGGGGGGAGCCGGCACAGATACGCAGTATTTT.